The entry below describes one TCR beta chain. Repertoires were generated with immunoSEQ multiplex PCR, while TCRdb's copy carries only in-frame clones and drops some. This repertoire shows some 71,000 clones, 85% to 90% found once; its top ten account for less than 3.5%. Germline V lookup: CDR1 MDHEN, CDR2 SYDVKM. The CDR3 consists of 14 residues. The V and J ends lost 4 bases and 0 bases, in that order; junction bases with no gene match: 3. The sample originates from a study of PD-L1 blockade in urothelial cancer. The wider study: About nine tenths of the roughly 30 patients were men whose urothelial cancer was bladder-origin.

The clonotype originates from a man aged 60 to 69 with urothelial cancer. The rearrangement joins TRBV28 to TRBJ2-7; TRBD2 agrees at 7 bases. Sample: PBMCs, taken around atezolizumab (anti-PD-L1) treatment. CDR3 loop: CASSSTSRSYEQYF. The CDR3 DNA sequence: TGTGCCAGCAGTTCGACTAGCCGCTCCTACGAGCAGTACTTC.